This TCR beta chain is drawn from a study of T-cell reconstitution after alpha-beta-depleted transplantation in children. Study-wide points: Certain patients had high TCRbeta diversity at day 60, and it came from recipient T cells and thymic progenitors that survived. T-cell counts and diversity were attributed mostly to newly produced T cells one year after transplant.

This clonotype was seen many times. Its specificity is unknown. Trimming at V came to 3 bases and at J to 7 bases, leaving 10 bases not matched to a gene. The germline V gene has CDR1 SGHRS and CDR2 YFSETQ. The CDR3 contains 16 residues. Preparing the TCRbeta library involved the use of unique molecular identifiers. TCRdb passed the PCR reads through MiXCR, listing each CDR3 protein once. The sample includes approximately 630,000 distinct CDR3 sequences, around 12% seen only once; the top ten take roughly 0.84%. This TCR was sampled from a girl aged 2 to 9 with congenital amegakaryocytic thrombocytopenia, due to receive a stem cell transplant. The sequencing here drew on PBMCs, taken before TCRalphabeta/CD19-depleted stem cell transplant. This chain uses TRBV5-1 with TRBJ1-4, with TRBD1 matching over 9 bases. As DNA, the CDR3 is TGCGCCAGCAGCTCGTACCCCCGGGACAGGGTTGAAAAACTGTTTTTT. Translated, it gives CASSSYPRDRVEKLFF.